The TCR beta chain under discussion was sequenced for a study of cytomegalovirus exposure and HLA in healthy donors. Overall study findings and caveats: According to the study, some 160 TCR beta chains were cytomegalovirus-associated. Excluded: some indistinguishable V segments such as TRBV6-2 and TRBV6-3. With high specificity and sensitivity, the classifier reportedly diagnosed cytomegalovirus status. TCR beta chain V- and J-gene trimming was linked, in a later analysis, to a missense variant in DCLRE1C.

Primers: 60 Vbeta forward and 13 Jbeta reverse. Clones were sequenced by immunoSEQ multiplex PCR, and TCRdb holds only the in-frame ones, with some missing. The sample holds 90,000 or so clones, about 77% seen once. CDR1 and CDR2 from the germline V gene are KGHSH and LQKENI. CDR3 size: 15 residues. Trimming removed 4 bases from V and 7 bases from J; junction bases left unmatched: 11. This clone was observed a handful of times. Antigen specificity is unknown. This TCR was sampled from a male donor in good health and CMV-seropositive. Input material: PBMCs. The V call is TRBV18, the J call TRBJ2-7, with 9 bases lining up with TRBD2. CDR3 DNA sequence: TGTGCCAGCTCACTACAAAATGGACTAGCGAAAGAGCAGTACTTC. Protein product: CASSLQNGLAKEQYF.